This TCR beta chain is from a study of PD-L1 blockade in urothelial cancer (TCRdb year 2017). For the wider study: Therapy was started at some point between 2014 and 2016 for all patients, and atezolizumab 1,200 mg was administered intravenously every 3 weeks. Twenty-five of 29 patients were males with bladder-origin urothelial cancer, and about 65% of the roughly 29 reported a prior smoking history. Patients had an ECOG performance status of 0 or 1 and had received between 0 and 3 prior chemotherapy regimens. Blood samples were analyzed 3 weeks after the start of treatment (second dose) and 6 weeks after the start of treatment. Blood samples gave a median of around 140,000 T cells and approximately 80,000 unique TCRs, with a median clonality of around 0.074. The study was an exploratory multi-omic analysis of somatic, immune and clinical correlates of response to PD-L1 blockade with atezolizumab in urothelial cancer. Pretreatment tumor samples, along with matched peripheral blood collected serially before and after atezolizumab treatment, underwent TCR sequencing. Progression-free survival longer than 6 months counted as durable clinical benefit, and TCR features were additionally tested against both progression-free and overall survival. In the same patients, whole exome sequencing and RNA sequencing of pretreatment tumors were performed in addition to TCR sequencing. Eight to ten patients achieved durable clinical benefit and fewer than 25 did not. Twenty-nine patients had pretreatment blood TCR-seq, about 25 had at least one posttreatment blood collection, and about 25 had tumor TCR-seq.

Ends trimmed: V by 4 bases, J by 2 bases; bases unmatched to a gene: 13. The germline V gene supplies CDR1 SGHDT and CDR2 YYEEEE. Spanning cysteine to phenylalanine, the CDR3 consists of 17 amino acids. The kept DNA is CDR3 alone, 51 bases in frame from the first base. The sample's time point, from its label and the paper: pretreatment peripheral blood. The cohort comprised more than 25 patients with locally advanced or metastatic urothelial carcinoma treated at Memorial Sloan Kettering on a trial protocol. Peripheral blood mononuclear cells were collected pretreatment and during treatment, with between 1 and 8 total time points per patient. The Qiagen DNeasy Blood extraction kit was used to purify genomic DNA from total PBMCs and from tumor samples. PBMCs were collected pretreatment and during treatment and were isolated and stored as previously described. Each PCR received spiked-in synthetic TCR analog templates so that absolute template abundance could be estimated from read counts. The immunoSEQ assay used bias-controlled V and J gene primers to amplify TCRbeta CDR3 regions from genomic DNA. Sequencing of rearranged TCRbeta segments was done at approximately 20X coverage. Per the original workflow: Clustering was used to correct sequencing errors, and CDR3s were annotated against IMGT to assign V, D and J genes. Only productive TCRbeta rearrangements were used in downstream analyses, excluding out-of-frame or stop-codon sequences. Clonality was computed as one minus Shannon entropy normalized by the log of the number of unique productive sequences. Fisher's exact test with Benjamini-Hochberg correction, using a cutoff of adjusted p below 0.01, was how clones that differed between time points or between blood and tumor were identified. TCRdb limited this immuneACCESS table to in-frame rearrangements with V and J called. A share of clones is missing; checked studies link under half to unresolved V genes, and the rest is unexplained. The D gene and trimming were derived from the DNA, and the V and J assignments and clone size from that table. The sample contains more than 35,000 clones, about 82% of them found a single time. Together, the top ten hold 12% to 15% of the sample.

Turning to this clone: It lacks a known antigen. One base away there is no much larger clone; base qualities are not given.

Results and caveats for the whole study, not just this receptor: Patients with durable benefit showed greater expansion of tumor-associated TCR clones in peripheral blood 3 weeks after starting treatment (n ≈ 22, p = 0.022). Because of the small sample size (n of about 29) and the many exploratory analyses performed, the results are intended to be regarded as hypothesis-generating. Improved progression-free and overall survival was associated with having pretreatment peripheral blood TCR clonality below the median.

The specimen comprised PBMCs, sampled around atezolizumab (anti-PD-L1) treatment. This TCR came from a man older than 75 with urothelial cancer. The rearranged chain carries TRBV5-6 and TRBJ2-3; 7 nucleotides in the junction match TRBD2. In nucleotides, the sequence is TGTGCCAGCAGCCCACTCTTAACGGGAGGACTCACAGATACGCAGTATTTT. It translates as CASSPLLTGGLTDTQYF. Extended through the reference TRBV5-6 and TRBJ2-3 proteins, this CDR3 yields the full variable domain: DAGVTQSPTHLIKTRGQQVTLRCSPKSGHDTVSWYQQALGQGPQFIFQYYEEEERQRGNFPDRFSGHQFPNYSSELNVNALLLGDSALYLCASSPLLTGGLTDTQYFGPGTRLTVL.